This T cell receptor beta chain originates from a study of blood T cell repertoires in COVID-19. Only in-frame clones appear in the TCRdb table, and some are missing; sequencing was by immunoSEQ multiplex PCR. The repertoire holds fewer than 50,000 clones, with 80% as singletons. This CDR3 has 16 amino acids. Germline V CDR1 and CDR2: LNHDA, SQIVND (reference sequence). With 6 bases clipped from V and 0 bases from J, the junction kept 8 bases outside the gene matches. The rearrangement links TRBV19 to TRBJ1-3; 7 bases fit TRBD1. The clonotype originates from a man aged 65 to 79 with acute or convalescent COVID-19. The sequenced sample consisted of peripheral blood. The CDR3: CASSRTGVRSGNTIYF. The CDR3 DNA sequence: TGTGCCAGTAGCCGAACAGGGGTCCGCTCTGGAAACACCATATATTTT.